Below, one T cell receptor (beta chain) is given with its context. The source of the sample is a study of cytomegalovirus exposure and HLA in healthy donors. Sequenced by immunoSEQ multiplex PCR; TCRdb stores in-frame clones only, minus some. The table records approximately 170,000 clones, 91% of them present only once. Germline V gene lookup returns CDR1 LGHNA and CDR2 YSLEER. This CDR3 has 14 residues. Trimming at V came to 4 bases and at J to 7 bases, leaving 6 bases not matched to a gene. Sequenced material: PBMCs. The chain links TRBV4-3 to TRBJ2-7; 11 bases are a match to TRBD1. The TCR comes from a woman between 18 and 29 years old in good health and CMV-seropositive. DNA of the CDR3: TGCGCCAGCAGCCTGGGACAGGGGGTGGGAGAGCAGTACTTC. It yields the protein CASSLGQGVGEQYF.